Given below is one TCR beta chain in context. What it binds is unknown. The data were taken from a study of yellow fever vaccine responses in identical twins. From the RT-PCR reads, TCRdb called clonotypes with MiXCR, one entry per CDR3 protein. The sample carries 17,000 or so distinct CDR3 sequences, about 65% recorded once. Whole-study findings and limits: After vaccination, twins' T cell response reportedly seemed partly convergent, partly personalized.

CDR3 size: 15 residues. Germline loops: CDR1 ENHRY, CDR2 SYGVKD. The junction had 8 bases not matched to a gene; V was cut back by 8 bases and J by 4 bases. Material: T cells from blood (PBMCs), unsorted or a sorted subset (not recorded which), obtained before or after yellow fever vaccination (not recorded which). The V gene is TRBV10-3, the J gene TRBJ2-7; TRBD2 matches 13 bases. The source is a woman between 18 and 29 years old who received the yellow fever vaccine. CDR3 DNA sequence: TGTGCCATCGCTAGGACTAGCGGGAGCCGTTACGAGCAGTACTTC. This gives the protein CAIARTSGSRYEQYF.